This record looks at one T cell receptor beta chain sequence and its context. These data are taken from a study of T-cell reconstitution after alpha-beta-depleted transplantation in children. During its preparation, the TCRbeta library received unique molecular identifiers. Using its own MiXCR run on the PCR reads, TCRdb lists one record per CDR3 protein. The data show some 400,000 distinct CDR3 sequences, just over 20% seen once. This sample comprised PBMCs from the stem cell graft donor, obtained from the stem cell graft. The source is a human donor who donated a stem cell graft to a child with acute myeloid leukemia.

CDR3 nucleotides: TGCGCCAGCAGGGAGACTAGCGGGAGGTACACAGATACGCAGTATTTT. Translated, it gives CASRETSGRYTDTQYF. The chain couples TRBV4-3 to TRBJ2-3; 13 positions agree with TRBD2. The CDR3 totals 16 residues. V was pared by 6 bases and J by 2 bases, with 5 bases of the junction left unmatched. Germline V gene data show CDR1 as LGHNA and CDR2 as YSLEER.